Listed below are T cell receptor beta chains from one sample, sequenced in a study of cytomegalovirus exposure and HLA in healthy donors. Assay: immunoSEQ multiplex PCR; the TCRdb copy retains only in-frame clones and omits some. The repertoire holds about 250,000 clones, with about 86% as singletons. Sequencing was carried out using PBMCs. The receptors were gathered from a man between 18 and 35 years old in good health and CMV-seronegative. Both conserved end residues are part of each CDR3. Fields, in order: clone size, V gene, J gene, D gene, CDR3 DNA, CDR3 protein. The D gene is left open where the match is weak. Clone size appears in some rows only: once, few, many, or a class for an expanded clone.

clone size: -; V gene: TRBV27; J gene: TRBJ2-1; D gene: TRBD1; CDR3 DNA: TGTGCCAGCACCCCGGGACAGGCGCCTAATGAGCAGTTCTTC; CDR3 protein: CASTPGQAPNEQFF
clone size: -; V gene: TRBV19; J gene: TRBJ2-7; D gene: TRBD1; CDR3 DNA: TGTGCCAGTAGTATCCCTGGACAGGGCCACGAGCAGTACTTC; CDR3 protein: CASSIPGQGHEQYF
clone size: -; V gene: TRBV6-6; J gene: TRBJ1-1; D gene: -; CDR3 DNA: TGTGCCAGCAGTTACGGGGACTCTGAAGCTTTCTTT; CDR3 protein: CASSYGDSEAFF
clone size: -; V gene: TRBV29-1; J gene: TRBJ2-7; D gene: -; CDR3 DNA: TGCAGCGTTCGGAGGGTACCTGGCCCCTACGAGCAGTACTTC; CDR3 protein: CSVRRVPGPYEQYF
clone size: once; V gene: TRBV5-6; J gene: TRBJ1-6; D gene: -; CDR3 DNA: TGTGCCAGCAGCCGGCTAAGGCAGGCGTATAATTCACCCCTCCACTTT; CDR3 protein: CASSRLRQAYNSPLHF
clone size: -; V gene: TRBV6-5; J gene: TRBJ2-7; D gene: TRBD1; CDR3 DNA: TGTGCCAGCTCACTGACAGGGGCCTACGAGCAGTACTTC; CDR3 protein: CASSLTGAYEQYF
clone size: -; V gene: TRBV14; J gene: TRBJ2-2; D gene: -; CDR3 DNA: TGTGCCAGCAGCCAAGTATACGGGGAGCTGTTTTTT; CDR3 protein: CASSQVYGELFF
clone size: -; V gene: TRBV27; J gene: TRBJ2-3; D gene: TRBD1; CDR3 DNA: TGTGCCAGCAGTTTAATCCGGGACAGAGCTCGAGCGCAGTATTTT; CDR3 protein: CASSLIRDRARAQYF
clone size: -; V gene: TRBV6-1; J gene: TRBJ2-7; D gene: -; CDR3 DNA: TGTGCCAGCACCGGGACACTCTACGAGCAGTACTTC; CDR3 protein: CASTGTLYEQYF
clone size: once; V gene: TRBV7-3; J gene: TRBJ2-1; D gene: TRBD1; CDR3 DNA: TGTGCCAGCAGCATGGACAGGGTTGGCAATGAGCAGTTCTTC; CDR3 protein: CASSMDRVGNEQFF
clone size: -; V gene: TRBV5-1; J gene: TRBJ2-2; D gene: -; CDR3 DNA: TGCGCCAGCAGGAAGTTAGAACCATCCGGGGAGCTGTTTTTT; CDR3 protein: CASRKLEPSGELFF